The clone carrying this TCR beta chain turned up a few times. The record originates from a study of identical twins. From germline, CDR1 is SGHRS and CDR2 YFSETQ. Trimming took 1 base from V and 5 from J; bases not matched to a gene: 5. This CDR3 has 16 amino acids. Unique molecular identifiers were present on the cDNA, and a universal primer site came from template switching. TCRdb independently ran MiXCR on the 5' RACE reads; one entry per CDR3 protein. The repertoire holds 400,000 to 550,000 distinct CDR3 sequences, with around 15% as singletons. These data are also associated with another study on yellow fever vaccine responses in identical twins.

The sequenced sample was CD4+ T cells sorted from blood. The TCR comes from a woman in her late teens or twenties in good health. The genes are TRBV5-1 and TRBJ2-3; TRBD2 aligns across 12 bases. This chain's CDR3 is CASSLSLAGGEDTQYF. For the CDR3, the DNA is TGCGCCAGCAGCTTGTCCCTAGCGGGAGGGGAAGATACGCAGTATTTT.